Below, 30 T cell receptor beta chains from the same sample are listed, as sequenced in a study of human T cells and chemical hapten exposure. Each CDR3 protein gets one entry after TCRdb re-called the RACE reads with MiXCR. In the table there are 250,000 or so distinct CDR3 sequences, 7.5% to 8% of which are singletons. The time point: pre-sensitization, week 0. The sample's treatment: therapeutic diphenylcyclopropenone sensitization with weekly scalp DPC. The sequences come from whole blood, collected in connection with sensitization to the hapten diphenylcyclopropenone (DPC). The source of these receptors is a young man with alopecia areata. Some clones in this sample may be carry-over from other donors' samples.

There are many counts of this clonotype. The chain has TRBV12-3 or TRBV12-4 and TRBJ2-7; D possibly corresponds to TRBD1 (5 bases). Trimming shortened V by 9 bases and J by 3 bases, and 12 bases separated the two germline ends. The CDR3 is made up of 12 amino acids. CDR3 amino acids: CASSPGLYEQYF. CDR3 in DNA: TGTGCCAGTAGCCCAGGGCTCTACGAGCAGTACTTC.

This clonotype has only a few counts. V is TRBV11-3 and J is TRBJ2-3; the D is unclear. CDR3 size: 13 residues. The V end lost 5 bases, the J end lost 6 bases, and 12 bases lay between the germline ends. Germline V CDR1 and CDR2: SGHNT, YENEEA. CDR3 loop: CASSQDMFDTQYF. CDR3 bases: TGTGCCAGCAGCCAAGACATGTTCGATACGCAGTATTTT.

This clonotype was recorded many times. This chain links TRBV2 with TRBJ1-1, with unresolved D. This CDR3 is 13 amino acids long. The germline CDR1 and CDR2 sequences are SNHLY and FYNNEI. The V gene lost 6 bases and the J gene lost 3 bases, with 11 bases spanning the gap. The CDR3 sequence: CASRTRMDTEAFF. CDR3 sequence (DNA): TGTGCCAGCAGGACACGTATGGACACTGAAGCTTTCTTT.

The sample holds many counts of this clonotype. V gene TRBV20-1 combines with J gene TRBJ2-1; tentatively, D is TRBD2 (6 bases). CDR3 length: 12 amino acids. The V gene's germline CDR1 is DFQATT and CDR2 SNEGSKA (reference sequence). The ends were cut back, 1 base at V and 9 bases at J, with 10 bases in the middle. The CDR3 DNA reads as TGCAGTGCTAGAGTCCACGGGGGTGAGCAGTTCTTC. This codes for CSARVHGGEQFF.

This chain connects TRBV6-5 to TRBJ1-6; the match to TRBD1 covers 7 bases. CDR1 and CDR2 from the germline V gene are MNHEY and SVGAGI. V gave up 2 bases and J gave up 1 base; unmatched junction bases: 8. The CDR3 loop spans 18 amino acids. The CDR3 sequence is CASSYTGTAFSYNSPLHF. The CDR3 DNA is TGTGCCAGCAGTTACACCGGGACAGCGTTTTCCTATAATTCACCCCTCCACTTT.

This clonotype appeared a few times. The V gene is TRBV7-9, the J gene TRBJ1-4; the D gene is possibly TRBD1 (6 bases). Trimming cost V 0 bases and J 5 bases, with 10 bases left between them. Germline assignment: CDR1 SEHNR and CDR2 FQNEAQ (reference sequence). The CDR3 runs 15 residues. The CDR3 protein is CASSLARTVNEKLFF. The CDR3, as DNA: TGTGCCAGCAGCTTAGCCAGGACAGTAAATGAAAAACTGTTTTTT.

The rearrangement links TRBV4-1 to TRBJ2-5, with TRBD1 matching over 7 bases. V dropped 3 bases and J dropped 2; count of bases not matched to a gene: 12. CDR1 and CDR2 (germline): MGHRA, YSYEKL. This CDR3 region has 17 residues. The chain's CDR3 is CASSHHPGQKFQETQYF. As DNA, the CDR3 is TGCGCCAGCAGCCACCATCCGGGACAGAAGTTTCAAGAGACCCAGTACTTC.

This clonotype came up a few times. The chain carries TRBV10-3 and TRBJ1-4; 10 positions agree with TRBD1. Trimming removed 7 bases from V and 6 bases from J; junction bases left unmatched: 2. The CDR3 covers 13 residues. In germline, CDR1 is ENHRY, CDR2 SYGVKD. DNA for the CDR3: TGTGCCATCAAGGGGACAGGGGATGAAAAACTGTTTTTT. Protein product: CAIKGTGDEKLFF.

This sequence joins TRBV5-1 and TRBJ1-1, with TRBD1 matching 12 bases. The CDR3 runs 16 residues. Germline V gene lookup returns CDR1 SGHRS and CDR2 YFSETQ. V was pared by 3 bases and J by 5 bases, with 8 bases of the junction left unmatched. The CDR3 region has the DNA TGCGCCAGCAGCTCCGGGACAGGGGGCTCGGGGACTGAAGCTTTCTTT. Protein product: CASSSGTGGSGTEAFF.

This clonotype occurred a few times. The genes are TRBV12-3 or TRBV12-4 and TRBJ2-3; D remains ambiguous. Trimming stripped 6 bases from V and 3 bases from J, with 16 bases between. The CDR3 totals 15 residues. CDR3 sequence reads: CASSPYGPGTDTQYF. The CDR3 DNA reads TGTGCCAGCAGCCCTTATGGCCCCGGGACAGATACGCAGTATTTT.

In this sample, this clonotype turned up a few times. This chain connects TRBV7-9 to TRBJ2-1; maybe TRBD2 (5 bases). V lost 5 bases and J lost 4, with 15 bases in between. CDR3 size: 15 residues. CDR1 is SEHNR, CDR2 FQNEAQ, per germline (reference sequence). Written as DNA, the CDR3 is TGTGCCAGCAGCCCTACTAGAAGGGAATACAATGAGCAGTTCTTC. It encodes CASSPTRREYNEQFF.

J is TRBJ2-3 and V is TRBV9; 8 bases line up with TRBD2. Germline CDR1 and CDR2: SGDLS and YYNGEE. V trimming: 4 bases; J trimming: 4 bases; junction bases outside the gene matches: 8. CDR3 size: 15 residues. The CDR3 region is CASSPPAGAPDTQYF. The CDR3 DNA is TGTGCCAGCAGCCCGCCAGCGGGGGCTCCAGATACGCAGTATTTT.

This clonotype was seen repeatedly, ten times or more. The gene calls are TRBV29-1 and TRBJ2-3, with TRBD1 matching 9 bases. J lost 1 base, V lost 7 bases, and 12 bases had no gene match. The germline gives CDR1 SQVTM, CDR2 ANQGSEA. The CDR3 sequence is 16 residues long. The chain's CDR3 is CSGVSWTGVGTDTQYF. DNA for the CDR3: TGCAGCGGTGTAAGTTGGACAGGGGTGGGCACAGATACGCAGTATTTT.

The V call is TRBV29-1, the J call TRBJ2-2, with unresolved D. There are 12 residues in the CDR3. Between the trimmed V and J ends, which lost 4 bases and 6 bases, there was a span of 9 bases. Germline V lookup: CDR1 SQVTM, CDR2 ANQGSEA. CDR3 DNA sequence: TGCAGCGTTGGGATGGTATCCGGGGAGCTGTTTTTT. Its protein product is CSVGMVSGELFF.

This clonotype came up a few times. This chain connects TRBV4-2 to TRBJ2-5, with D tentatively TRBD2 (5 bases). CDR1 and CDR2 from the germline V gene are LGHNA and YNFKEQ. Trimming removed 6 bases at V and 1 base at J, with 12 bases between. This CDR3 region has 14 residues. As DNA, the CDR3 is TGTGCCAGCAGTTACGGACTCCTCCAAGAGACCCAGTACTTC. Translation: CASSYGLLQETQYF.

This clonotype was seen repeatedly, ten times or more. The chain uses TRBV10-3 and TRBJ1-1; TRBD1 aligns across 7 bases. Trimming cost V 6 bases and J 3 bases; bases outside gene matches: 1. The CDR3 loop spans 12 amino acids. CDR1 is ENHRY and CDR2 is SYGVKD in the germline V gene. CDR3 in amino acids: CAISQGDTEAFF. The CDR3 region has the DNA TGTGCCATCAGCCAGGGGGACACTGAAGCTTTCTTT.

This clonotype was observed a few times. The chain joins TRBV27 to TRBJ1-4, with a weak D call TRBD1 (5 bases). This CDR3 spans 16 amino acids. In germline, CDR1 is MNHEY, CDR2 SMNVEV (reference sequence). Trimming stripped 4 bases from V and 8 bases from J, with 20 bases between. CDR3 bases: TGTGCCAGCAGTTCACCAGCCGACAGAAGCCGGGAAAAACTGTTTTTT. Its protein is CASSSPADRSREKLFF.

This clonotype came up a few times. In DNA form, the CDR3 reads TGTGCCAGCACGGGATCCCAGATGATGAACACTGAAGCTTTCTTT. Protein sequence: CASTGSQMMNTEAFF. The rearrangement uses TRBV28 and TRBJ1-1; no reliable D call. The length of the CDR3 is 15 residues. V lost 7 bases to trimming and J lost 0 bases, with 15 bases between them. Germline CDR1 and CDR2: MDHEN and SYDVKM. The complete variable domain, with remaining parts taken from reference TRBV28 and TRBJ1-1, reads DVKVTQSSRYLVKRTGEKVFLECVQDMDHENMFWYRQDPGLGLRLIYFSYDVKMKEKGDIPEGYSVSREKKERFSLILESASTNQTSMYLCASTGSQMMNTEAFFGQGTRLTVV.

This clonotype has a handful of counts. This sequence joins TRBV4-1 and TRBJ2-7, with D perhaps given as TRBD1 or TRBD2 (6 bases each). The CDR3 totals 14 residues. Trimming stripped 1 base from V and 2 bases from J, with 9 bases between. Germline CDR1 is MGHRA and CDR2 is YSYEKL. In nucleotides, the CDR3 is TGCGCCAGCAGCCAAGGGGGGGCGACCTACGAGCAGTACTTC. Its translation: CASSQGGATYEQYF.

The chain couples TRBV7-9 to TRBJ1-1; 7 bases match TRBD1. The CDR3 runs to 15 residues. Germline V CDR1 and CDR2: SEHNR, FQNEAQ (reference sequence). Trimming cost V 5 bases and J 2 bases; bases outside gene matches: 8. This CDR3 reads CASSRYGTANTEAFF. The CDR3 DNA is TGTGCCAGCAGCCGCTACGGGACAGCTAACACTGAAGCTTTCTTT.

V gene TRBV18 combines with J gene TRBJ1-5; TRBD1 might be the D (6 bases). CDR3 size: 16 residues. Trimming left V 1 base short and J 6 bases short, with 16 bases between. Germline assignment: CDR1 KGHSH and CDR2 LQKENI. This CDR3 reads CASSPLHQGLSQPQHF. The CDR3, as DNA: TGTGCCAGCTCACCACTTCATCAGGGGTTGAGTCAGCCCCAGCATTTT.

This clonotype was seen a few times. V gene TRBV7-9 combines with J gene TRBJ1-4, with TRBD1 as a possible D gene (5 bases). The germline V and J ends were trimmed by 5 bases and 3 bases, with 16 bases remaining between them. This CDR3 is 16 amino acids long. CDR1 is SEHNR and CDR2 is FQNEAQ in the germline V gene (reference sequence). CDR3 nucleotide sequence: TGTGCCAGCAGCGCCCCCGGGACGGACTCTAATGAAAAACTGTTTTTT. This gives the protein CASSAPGTDSNEKLFF.

There are many counts of this clonotype. The rearrangement uses TRBV9 and TRBJ2-3; D perhaps matches TRBD2 (6 bases). The germline V gene has CDR1 SGDLS and CDR2 YYNGEE. This CDR3 has 17 residues. V lost 0 bases, J lost 3 bases, and 17 bases lay in between. CDR3 sequence (DNA): TGTGCCAGCAGCGTAGGAGGAGGGGCTAGAAGGACAGATACGCAGTATTTT. This sequence encodes CASSVGGGARRTDTQYF. Based on the CDR3 plus reference TRBV9 and TRBJ2-3, the full variable domain is DSGVTQTPKHLITATGQRVTLRCSPRSGDLSVYWYQQSLDQGLQFLIQYYNGEERAKGNILERFSAQQFPDLHSELNLSSLELGDSALYFCASSVGGGARRTDTQYFGPGTRLTVL.

The chain combines TRBV4-2 with TRBJ1-2; D perhaps matches TRBD1 (5 bases). Germline CDR1 is LGHNA and CDR2 is YNFKEQ. Trimming removed 4 bases from V and 8 bases from J, with 17 bases in between. CDR3 length: 14 amino acids. CDR3 DNA sequence: TGTGCCAGCAGCCCCCGACGGGGGTTCGGGGGCTACACCTTC. Its protein is CASSPRRGFGGYTF.

This clonotype has a handful of counts. This chain links TRBV7-2 with TRBJ1-5; D is uncertain. Trimming removed 3 bases from V and 4 bases from J, with 7 bases in between. CDR1 SGHTA and CDR2 FQGNSA come from the germline V gene. This CDR3 region has 13 residues. CDR3 sequence (DNA): TGTGCCAGCAGCTTTGGCCGAAATCAGCCCCAGCATTTT. It encodes CASSFGRNQPQHF.

This clonotype was seen ten or more times. The CDR3: CASIPTANYGYTF. CDR3 DNA sequence: TGTGCCAGCATCCCGACAGCCAACTATGGCTACACCTTC. The chain uses TRBV28 and TRBJ1-2, with D possibly being TRBD1 (5 bases). The germline V gene has CDR1 MDHEN and CDR2 SYDVKM. V shed 7 bases and J shed 2 bases, with 11 bases lying between them. The CDR3 runs 13 residues.

This clonotype was seen repeatedly, ten times or more. V usage is TRBV12-3 or TRBV12-4 and J usage is TRBJ1-1, with D hard to call. The CDR3 consists of 15 residues. Trimming removed 3 bases from V and 1 base from J, with 12 bases in between. The CDR3 DNA reads as TGTGCCAGCAGTTTTGGCCCCGGCTCGAACACTGAAGCTTTCTTT. Translated: CASSFGPGSNTEAFF.

J is TRBJ1-2 and V is TRBV2; maybe TRBD1 (6 bases). Germline CDR1 reads SNHLY; CDR2 reads FYNNEI. The V end was cut by 6 bases, the J end by 2 bases, with 16 bases between. CDR3 length: 15 amino acids. The CDR3 DNA reads as TGTGCCAGCAGAACCGGGACAATGCTCAACTATGGCTACACCTTC. Protein product: CASRTGTMLNYGYTF. Variable domain in full (rest from reference TRBV2 and TRBJ1-2): EPEVTQTPSHQVTQMGQEVILRCVPISNHLYFYWYRQILGQKVEFLVSFYNNEISEKSEIFDDQFSVERPDGSNFTLKIRSTKLEDSAMYFCASRTGTMLNYGYTFGSGTRLTVV.

This clonotype was detected a few times. This chain connects TRBV7-9 to TRBJ1-5; D not certain. CDR3 length: 14 amino acids. Germline CDR1 is SEHNR and CDR2 is FQNEAQ (reference sequence). The ends were cut back, 3 bases at V and 0 bases at J, with 6 bases in the middle. The chain's CDR3 is CASSLYNSNQPQHF. CDR3 DNA: TGTGCCAGCAGCTTGTACAATAGCAATCAGCCCCAGCATTTT.

This clonotype has a handful of counts. V gene TRBV7-8 combines with J gene TRBJ2-5, with D perhaps TRBD1 (6 bases). Germline V CDR1 and CDR2: SGHVS, FQNEAQ. The CDR3 runs to 12 residues. With 5 bases removed from V and 6 bases from J, the gap between germline ends came to 10 bases. CDR3 sequence: CASSTGFKTQYF. CDR3 coding DNA: TGTGCCAGCAGCACAGGGTTTAAGACCCAGTACTTC.